A single T cell receptor (beta chain) is shown here with its context. Its antigen is undetermined. The sample comes from a study of CD8 T cells in Susac syndrome. The RNA, about 0.5 to 1 ug, was put through reverse transcription using random hexamers. Amplification of TCR beta CDR3 across 54 Vbeta and 13 Jbeta was performed with immunoSEQ multiplex PCR. TCRdb passed the immunoSEQ multiplex PCR reads through MiXCR, listing each CDR3 protein once. The table includes approximately 190,000 distinct CDR3 sequences, just under 95% detected once. Broader study findings: Clonal expansion involving Susac CD8+ cells peaked in TEMRA cells and active patients. The authors acknowledged that the study's TCR sequencing and HLA analysis involved relatively few individuals.

Negative isolation was used for CD8+ and CD4+ T cells, and FACS enrichment was applied to TEMRA cells. This CDR3 is built from 12 residues. The germline V gene has CDR1 LNHDA and CDR2 SQIVND (reference sequence). V shed 4 bases, J shed 6 bases, and the junction held 2 bases outside the gene matches. The specimen sequenced was CD8+ T cells from PBMCs. The chain couples TRBV19 to TRBJ1-2; 7 positions agree with TRBD1. This sequence was found in a human donor with Susac syndrome. The CDR3 region has the DNA TGTGCCAGTAGTAGTACAGGGGATGGCTACACCTTC. This gives the protein CASSSTGDGYTF.